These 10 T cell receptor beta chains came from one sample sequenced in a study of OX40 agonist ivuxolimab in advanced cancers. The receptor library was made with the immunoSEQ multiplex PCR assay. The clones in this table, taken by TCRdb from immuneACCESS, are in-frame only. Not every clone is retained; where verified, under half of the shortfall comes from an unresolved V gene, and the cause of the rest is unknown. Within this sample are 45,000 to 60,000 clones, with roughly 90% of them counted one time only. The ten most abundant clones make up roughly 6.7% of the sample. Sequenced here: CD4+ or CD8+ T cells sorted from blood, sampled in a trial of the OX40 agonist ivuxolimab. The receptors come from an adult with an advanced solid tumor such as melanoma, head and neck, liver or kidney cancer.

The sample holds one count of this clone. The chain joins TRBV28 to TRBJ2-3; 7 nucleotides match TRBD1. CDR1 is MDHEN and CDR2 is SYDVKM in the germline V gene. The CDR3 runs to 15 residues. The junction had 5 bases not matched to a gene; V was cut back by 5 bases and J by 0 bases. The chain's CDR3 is CASSLGQTSTDTQYF. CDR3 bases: TGTGCCAGCAGTCTGGGACAGACCAGCACAGATACGCAGTATTTT.

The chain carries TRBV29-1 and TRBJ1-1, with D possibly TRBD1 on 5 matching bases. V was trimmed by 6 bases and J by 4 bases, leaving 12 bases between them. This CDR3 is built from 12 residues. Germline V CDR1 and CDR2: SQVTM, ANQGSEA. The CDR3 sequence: CSVIRGATEAFF. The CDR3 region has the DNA TGCAGCGTAATAAGAGGGGCCACTGAAGCTTTCTTT.

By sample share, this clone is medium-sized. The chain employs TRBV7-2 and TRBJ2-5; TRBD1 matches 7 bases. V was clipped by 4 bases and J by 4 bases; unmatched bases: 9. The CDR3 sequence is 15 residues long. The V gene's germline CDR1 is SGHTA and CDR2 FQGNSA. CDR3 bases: TGTGCCAGCAGCTCACAGGGGATCCCCCCAGAGACCCAGTACTTC. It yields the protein CASSSQGIPPETQYF.

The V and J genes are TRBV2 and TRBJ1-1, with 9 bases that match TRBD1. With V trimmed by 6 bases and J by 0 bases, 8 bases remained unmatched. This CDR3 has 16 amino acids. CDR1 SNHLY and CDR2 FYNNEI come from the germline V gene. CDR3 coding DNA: TGTGCCAGCAGAGGACAGGGGACCCACTTGAACACTGAAGCTTTCTTT. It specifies CASRGQGTHLNTEAFF.

Here the CDR3 DNA reads TGTGCCAGCAGCTTAGGGGCAGGGCTTAATTCACCCCTCCACTTT. Translated: CASSLGAGLNSPLHF. The chain combines TRBV7-3 with TRBJ1-6; a weak D match, TRBD1 (5 bases). CDR3 length: 15 amino acids. V was trimmed by 2 bases and J by 6 bases, leaving 11 bases between them. Germline CDR1 is SGHTA and CDR2 is FQGTGA.

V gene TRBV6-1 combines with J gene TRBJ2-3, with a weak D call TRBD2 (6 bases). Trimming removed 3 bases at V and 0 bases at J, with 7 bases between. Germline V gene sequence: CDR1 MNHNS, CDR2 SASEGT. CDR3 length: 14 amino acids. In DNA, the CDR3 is TGTGCCAGCAGTGATGCGGGAAGCACAGATACGCAGTATTTT. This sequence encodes CASSDAGSTDTQYF.

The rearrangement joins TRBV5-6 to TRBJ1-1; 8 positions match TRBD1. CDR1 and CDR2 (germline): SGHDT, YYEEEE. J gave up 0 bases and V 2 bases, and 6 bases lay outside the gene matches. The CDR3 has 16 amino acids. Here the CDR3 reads CASSFRTGIMNTEAFF. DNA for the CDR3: TGTGCCAGCAGCTTCCGGACAGGGATAATGAACACTGAAGCTTTCTTT.

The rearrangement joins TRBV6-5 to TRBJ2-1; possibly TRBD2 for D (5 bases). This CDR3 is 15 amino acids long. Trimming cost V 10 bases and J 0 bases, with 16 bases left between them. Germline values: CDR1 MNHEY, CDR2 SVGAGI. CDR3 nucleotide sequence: TGTGCCACCATGGGAGACTATCCCTCCTACAATGAGCAGTTCTTC. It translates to CATMGDYPSYNEQFF.

This CDR3 reads CASSERGDEQFF. In nucleotides, the CDR3 is TGTGCCAGCAGTGAAAGAGGGGATGAGCAGTTCTTC. The gene calls are TRBV6-1 and TRBJ2-1; either TRBD1 or TRBD2 may fit D (5 bases each). V dropped 2 bases and J dropped 8 bases, with 7 bases sitting between them. The length of the CDR3 is 12 residues. CDR1 is MNHNS, CDR2 SASEGT, per germline.

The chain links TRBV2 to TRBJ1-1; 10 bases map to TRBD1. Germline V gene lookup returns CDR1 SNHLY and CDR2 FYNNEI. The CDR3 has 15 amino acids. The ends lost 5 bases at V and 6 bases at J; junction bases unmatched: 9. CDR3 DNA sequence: TGTGCCAGCAGTAAGCCGACAGGGGGCATTTCTGAAGCTTTCTTT. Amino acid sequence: CASSKPTGGISEAFF.